This T cell receptor (beta chain) was observed in a study of T-cell reconstitution after alpha-beta-depleted transplantation in children. Overall study findings and caveats: At around two months after transplant, the alpha-beta T cells were reportedly derived from several hundred expanded clones that came from non-depleted graft cells. Diversity of TCRbeta at day 60 was high in some patients, arising from surviving recipient T cells and thymic progenitors. When one year had passed after transplant, most T-cell counts and diversity came from newly produced T cells.

Unique molecular identifiers were used to barcode this TCRbeta library. MiXCR, run by TCRdb on the PCR reads, gives a single entry per CDR3 protein. This sample has about 230,000 distinct CDR3 sequences; about a tenth occur once, and the top ten carry roughly 27%. This clonotype came up many times. What it recognizes is unknown. V lost 2 bases, J lost 8 bases, and 14 bases stayed unmatched. The length of the CDR3 is 17 residues. Looked up from germline, CDR1 is SGHRS and CDR2 is YFSETQ. The TCR sequence derives from a child younger than two with acute myeloid leukemia, due to receive a stem cell transplant. The rearrangement links TRBV5-1 to TRBJ2-1, with 9 bases that match TRBD2. The sample was PBMCs, taken before TCRalphabeta/CD19-depleted stem cell transplant. In DNA, the CDR3 is TGCGCCAGCAGCTTCCCTAGCGGGAATGCCGGCCTGTATGAGCAGTTCTTC. Protein sequence: CASSFPSGNAGLYEQFF.